Listed here is a single T cell receptor beta chain. A multiplex PCR was run with 60 Vbeta primers and 13 Jbeta primers. TCRdb's copy holds only in-frame clones and misses some; the assay was immunoSEQ multiplex PCR. The ten most abundant clones cover 0.74% of a sample with 200,000 or so clones. These data originate in a study of cytomegalovirus exposure and HLA in healthy donors. This CDR3 contains 16 residues. Germline V CDR1 and CDR2: LGHNA, YNFKEQ. V lost 0 bases to trimming and J lost 1 base, with 9 bases between them. This TCR was recovered from a boy aged 10-17 years in good health and CMV-seronegative. This chain links TRBV4-2 with TRBJ1-4; D is unresolved. Sequencing input: PBMCs. DNA of the CDR3: TGTGCCAGCAGCCAAGAACCGGGGATAACTAATGAAAAACTGTTTTTT. This codes for CASSQEPGITNEKLFF.